This TCR beta chain was observed in a study of cytomegalovirus exposure and HLA in healthy donors. Note on this clone: As yet, its antigen is unknown.

Findings and limits, study-wide: Presence/absence analysis assumed near-uniform sequencing depth across donors.

Both 60 Vbeta primers and 13 Jbeta primers went into the PCR. Here immunoSEQ multiplex PCR was the method, and the copy in TCRdb shows in-frame clones only, minus some. The sample records 250,000 or so clones, roughly 91% being singletons. The CDR3 extends over 16 amino acids. Trimming stripped 0 bases from V and 0 bases from J, with 9 bases between. Germline loops: CDR1 MGHRA, CDR2 YSYEKL. The rearrangement uses TRBV4-1 and TRBJ2-1; a possible D gene is TRBD1 (6 bases). This TCR came from a girl aged 2-10 years in good health and CMV-seronegative. The sequencing sample was made of PBMCs. The CDR3 DNA sequence: TGCGCCAGCAGCCAAGAGGGGACACCCTCCTACAATGAGCAGTTCTTC. This codes for CASSQEGTPSYNEQFF.